This passage covers 22 T cell receptor beta chains from one sample sequenced in a study of cytomegalovirus exposure and HLA in healthy donors. This PCR relied on a set of 60 Vbeta primers and 13 Jbeta primers. Produced via immunoSEQ multiplex PCR; TCRdb's table is partial and in-frame only. This sample carries hundreds of thousands of clones, more than 70% of them seen once, and the ten largest clones take approximately 0.47%. The sample was PBMCs. These receptors were obtained from a boy under 18 in good health and CMV-seronegative.

The chain is built from TRBV11-3 and TRBJ2-1; 9 bases map to TRBD1. The CDR3 has 15 residues. The ends lost 5 bases at V and 1 base at J; junction bases unmatched: 3. The germline V gene has CDR1 SGHNT and CDR2 YENEEA. The CDR3 DNA follows: TGTGCCAGCAGCAAGGGACAGGGTTCCTACAATGAGCAGTTCTTC. This sequence encodes CASSKGQGSYNEQFF.

The chain employs TRBV15 and TRBJ1-6, with unresolved D. From germline, CDR1 is LNHNV and CDR2 YYDKDF (reference sequence). The CDR3 is made up of 14 amino acids. V was shortened by 3 bases and J by 11 bases, with 14 bases between the two germline ends. The CDR3, as DNA: TGTGCCACCAGCAGTCGGGGAGGTTCCCCACCCCTCCACTTT. Encoded protein: CATSSRGGSPPLHF.

The gene calls are TRBV5-1 and TRBJ2-7; 7 bases line up with TRBD2. V dropped 0 bases and J dropped 1; count of bases not matched to a gene: 10. This CDR3 has 17 amino acids. Germline V lookup: CDR1 SGHRS, CDR2 YFSETQ. In DNA form, the CDR3 reads TGCGCCAGCAGCTTGGGCTTGCGGGGGACTGGGTCCTACGAGCAGTACTTC. The encoded protein is CASSLGLRGTGSYEQYF.

The CDR3 loop reads CASSRTGSLYGYTF. The CDR3 coding sequence is TGTGCCAGCAGTCGGACAGGGTCCTTATATGGCTACACCTTC. The chain uses TRBV6-5 and TRBJ1-2, with 8 bases matching TRBD1. V shed 5 bases, J shed 5 bases, and the junction held 7 bases outside the gene matches. The CDR3 covers 14 residues. CDR1 and CDR2 from the germline V gene are MNHEY and SVGAGI.

This clone was recorded only once. At the DNA level, this CDR3 is encoded by other sequences in the same sample as well. V is TRBV11-2 and J is TRBJ1-2; 8 nucleotides line up with TRBD1. The germline CDR1 and CDR2 sequences are SGHAT and FQNNGV. The CDR3 length is 15 residues. V was pared by 5 bases and J by 2 bases, with 7 bases of the junction left unmatched. The CDR3: CASSPLTGGNYGYTF. In DNA form, the CDR3 reads TGTGCCAGCAGCCCCTTAACAGGGGGAAACTATGGCTACACCTTC.

The chain employs TRBV15 and TRBJ1-3; no firm D call. Trimming cost V 1 base and J 0 bases, with 7 bases left between them. The CDR3 covers 15 residues. The V gene's germline CDR1 is LNHNV and CDR2 YYDKDF (reference sequence). CDR3 sequence (DNA): TGTGCCACCAGCAGAGCACGGGACTCTGGAAACACCATATATTTT. As protein: CATSRARDSGNTIYF.

DNA for the CDR3: TGCAGCGTTGAAGTACAGCCACGGGAAGCTTTCTTT. Encoded protein: CSVEVQPREAFF. This chain links TRBV29-1 with TRBJ1-1; D uncertain. Trimming shortened V by 1 base and J by 8 bases, and 11 bases separated the two germline ends. Germline V gene sequence: CDR1 SQVTM, CDR2 ANQGSEA. This CDR3 is built from 12 residues.

The chain recombines TRBV7-9 with TRBJ2-1, with D possibly being TRBD1 (5 bases). The CDR3 is 14 residues long. The germline V and J ends were trimmed by 5 bases and 10 bases, with 18 bases remaining between them. Germline V gene lookup returns CDR1 SEHNR and CDR2 FQNEAQ (reference sequence). In DNA, the CDR3 is TGTGCCAGCAGCCCTGTAAGCAGGGCCCGCGAGCAGTTCTTC. This encodes CASSPVSRAREQFF.

This chain joins TRBV7-9 and TRBJ2-7; 11 nucleotides line up with TRBD2. Trimming took 5 bases from V and 7 from J; bases not matched to a gene: 10. The CDR3 has 15 residues. CDR1 is SEHNR and CDR2 is FQNEAQ in the germline V gene (reference sequence). CDR3 region: CASSRLLAGAWEQYF. CDR3 DNA: TGTGCCAGCAGCCGGCTACTAGCGGGAGCTTGGGAGCAGTACTTC.

The chain joins TRBV21-1 to TRBJ2-1; the table's TRBD2 call for D was not verified on the DNA. TRBV21-1 is reported as a pseudogene. The length of the CDR3 is 9 residues. The CDR3 DNA sequence: TGTGCCAGCAGTCCGGGTCAGTTCTTC. Its translation: CASSPGQFF.

This chain connects TRBV29-1 to TRBJ2-3; 11 bases are shared with TRBD2. V was pared by 6 bases and J by 2 bases, with 4 bases of the junction left unmatched. CDR3 length: 14 amino acids. From germline, CDR1 is SQVTM and CDR2 ANQGSEA. The CDR3 reads CSVEGLAATDTQYF. CDR3 DNA sequence: TGCAGCGTGGAGGGACTAGCGGCCACAGATACGCAGTATTTT.

The V and J genes are TRBV6-1 and TRBJ1-2, with 8 bases fitting TRBD1. With 5 bases clipped from V and 7 bases from J, the junction kept 12 bases outside the gene matches. Per the germline V gene, CDR1 is MNHNS and CDR2 is SASEGT. The CDR3 runs to 15 residues. The CDR3 reads CASSFGGQGATGYTF. CDR3 in DNA: TGTGCCAGCAGTTTTGGGGGGCAGGGGGCGACTGGCTACACCTTC.

In this sample, this clone turned up once. J is TRBJ1-2 and V is TRBV5-8; the D gene is possibly TRBD1 (5 bases). V lost 6 bases to trimming and J lost 0 bases, with 18 bases between them. The CDR3 is 16 residues long. Looked up from germline, CDR1 is SGHTS and CDR2 is YDEGEE. CDR3 loop: CASIRGVRQTNYGYTF. The CDR3 region has the DNA TGTGCCAGCATCCGGGGGGTGAGACAGACTAACTATGGCTACACCTTC.

J is TRBJ2-7 and V is TRBV11-3, with a possible D match to TRBD1 (6 bases). CDR3 size: 16 residues. The V gene lost 1 base and the J gene lost 2 bases, with 15 bases spanning the gap. The germline V gene encodes CDR1 SGHNT and CDR2 YENEEA. CDR3 nucleotides: TGTGCCAGCAGCTTAGTCGGGCAGGGGTGGCCCTACGAGCAGTACTTC. This encodes CASSLVGQGWPYEQYF.

The V gene is TRBV6-4, the J gene TRBJ2-3; 8 nucleotides align to TRBD1. CDR1 and CDR2 (germline): MRHNA, SNTAGT. The CDR3 covers 15 residues. V lost 5 bases and J lost 0; bases outside the gene matches: 4. The CDR3 protein is CASSSGTGSTDTQYF. Here the CDR3 DNA reads TGTGCCAGCAGTTCCGGGACAGGAAGCACAGATACGCAGTATTTT.

V usage is TRBV5-1 and J usage is TRBJ1-1; the match to TRBD1 covers 11 bases. J gave up 1 base and V 4 bases, and 6 bases lay outside the gene matches. This CDR3 has 16 amino acids. Germline V gene lookup returns CDR1 SGHRS and CDR2 YFSETQ. The CDR3 sequence: CASSLRDRGRNTEAFF. In nucleotides, the CDR3 is TGCGCCAGCAGCCTTCGGGACAGGGGGAGGAACACTGAAGCTTTCTTT.

This clone is a singleton in its sample. The chain carries TRBV6-1 and TRBJ1-2; TRBD1 agrees at 9 bases. Germline V gene sequence: CDR1 MNHNS, CDR2 SASEGT. The CDR3 length is 14 residues. Unmatched junction bases numbered 8, after V lost 8 bases and J lost 4 bases. The CDR3 reads CASGGQGYVYGYTF. As DNA, the CDR3 is TGTGCCAGCGGGGGACAGGGATATGTCTATGGCTACACCTTC.

The V and J genes are TRBV29-1 and TRBJ2-1, with 12 bases aligning to TRBD2. This CDR3 comprises 13 residues. V gave up 4 bases and J gave up 15 bases; unmatched junction bases: 10. The germline CDR1 and CDR2 sequences are SQVTM and ANQGSEA. The CDR3 sequence: CSVASTSGGGRFF. DNA for the CDR3: TGCAGCGTTGCCTCGACTAGCGGGGGCGGACGGTTCTTC.

This clone was detected once. V gene TRBV11-3 combines with J gene TRBJ2-7, with D perhaps TRBD2 (5 bases). From germline, CDR1 is SGHNT and CDR2 YENEEA. This CDR3 is 17 amino acids long. Deletions cut 7 bases from V and 2 bases from J, with 24 bases between. CDR3 sequence (DNA): TGTGCCAGCACCCATTTTCGGGGAGCGGACGGCACCTACGAGCAGTACTTC. It encodes CASTHFRGADGTYEQYF.

The CDR3 coding sequence is TGCGCCAGCAGCTTGGACCAGGGGACGGGCCAGCCCCAGCATTTT. It codes for CASSLDQGTGQPQHF. This chain connects TRBV5-1 to TRBJ1-5; D perhaps matches TRBD1 (6 bases). V was clipped by 0 bases and J by 7 bases, with 14 bases between them. The germline CDR1 and CDR2 sequences are SGHRS and YFSETQ. The CDR3 length is 15 residues.

About this clone itself: Distinct nucleotide sequences in the sample also encode this CDR3. CDR3 coding DNA: TGTGCCAGCAGCTCTGGAGGTCACCCCTACGAGCAGTACTTC. Translated, it gives CASSSGGHPYEQYF. The chain carries TRBV7-9 and TRBJ2-7, with D maybe TRBD2 (5 bases). The CDR3 consists of 14 residues. Trimming left V 4 bases short and J 2 bases short, with 12 bases between. Germline V gene sequence: CDR1 SEHNR, CDR2 FQNEAQ (reference sequence). The full variable domain, its missing parts supplied by reference TRBV7-9 and TRBJ2-7, is DTGVSQNPRHKITKRGQNVTFRCDPISEHNRLYWYRQTLGQGPEFLTYFQNEAQLEKSRLLSDRFSAERPKGSFSTLEIQRTEQGDSAMYLCASSSGGHPYEQYFGPGTRLTVT.

As to this clone: The same CDR3 also results from other DNA sequences found in this sample. The J gene is TRBJ1-1, the V gene TRBV19; D not resolved. The CDR3 has 13 residues. V lost 1 base and J 5 bases, leaving 8 bases between the germline ends. The germline CDR1 and CDR2 sequences are LNHDA and SQIVND (reference sequence). DNA of the CDR3: TGTGCCAGTAGTATAGGCCGCGGGACTGAAGCTTTCTTT. This codes for CASSIGRGTEAFF.